This TCR beta chain derives from a study of cytomegalovirus exposure and HLA in healthy donors (dated by TCRdb to 2015 to 2018). Some background on the complete study: In an earlier analysis of 450 to 750 of the donors, 250 to 350 Gb of sequence data and 117 million unique TCR beta sequences from 150 million to 200 million T cells were reported. An early release that covered roughly 600 HLA-typed donors contained around 330 gigabases of sequencing data and 85 million to 100 million unique TCR sequences. Among the roughly 400 genotyped donors, about 83% belonged to the genetic ancestry cluster associated with self-reported Caucasian donors. The aim of the study was to test whether cataloging public T cell receptors could identify signatures of past pathogen exposure. The T cell repertoires of about 700 subjects were profiled by immunosequencing and related to cytomegalovirus serostatus. A separate validation cohort of about 110 different subjects was used in addition to the roughly 720-subject first cohort. To predict cytomegalovirus infection status, the study combined high-throughput TCR immunosequencing, statistical association of individual TCRs with disease status, and machine learning. A later analysis re-examined previously published TCR beta repertoires from more than 600 donors and added high-resolution HLA genotyping to investigate patterns of TCR occurrence. In the later analysis, no new phenotypic data were used to find candidate immune exposures; instead, reliance was placed on TCR beta sequences and their occurrence across donors. An earlier analysis of 587 of the donors used high-throughput TCR beta sequencing to judge whether each TCR beta V gene segment behaved as functional or pseudogenic. Donor age, sex, ethnicity and CMV serostatus were compiled alongside the repertoire data. Genome-wide SNP genotypes for about three fifths of the 666 donors were used in a later genetic analysis, which treated that subset as a discovery cohort. All discovery cohort repertoires had been generated on a single sequencing platform. Class I and class II HLA loci were covered by the typing at four-digit resolution. The number of typed donors differed by locus: about 620-640 for A, B, C, DRB1 and DQB1; 500 to 550 for DQA1; approximately 600 for DPA1; and roughly 490 for DPB1. Four to six DR-DQ haplotypes were handled as single units for association and clustering, since linkage in the cohort was strong. Among 300 to 500 genotyped donors of the cohort, an average of around 250,000 unique TCR beta nucleotide sequences was sequenced per donor, of which 15% to 20% were non-productive.

The cysteine opens and the phenylalanine closes a CDR3 of 15 amino acids. Here the CDR3 DNA is all that survives: 45 bases in frame from base 1. Trimming takes 0 bases off V and 4 bases off J; junction bases not matched to a gene: 3. According to the germline V gene, CDR1 reads SGHRS and CDR2 reads YFSETQ. Results and caveats for the whole study, not just this receptor: An earlier analysis of 587 of the donors showed that most TCR beta V segments appeared in productive rearrangements either about 87% or about 30% of the time, which broadly matched IMGT annotations. Most TCR sequences were observed very rarely across donors, whereas some public TCRs were present in many individuals. Most CMV-associated TCR beta chains appeared to be HLA-restricted in a later analysis, and the HLA associations seemed to be driven largely by CMV exposure. Because the 87-base-pair reads could not distinguish some IMGT-functional V segments, including TRBV6-2 and TRBV6-3, those segments were excluded. In the study, 164 TCR beta chains were listed as associated with cytomegalovirus. In a later genetic analysis, fewer N-insertions in productive TCRs were reported among donors in an Asian-associated ancestry cluster than the roughly 710-donor mean. Because HLA typing was missing for some donors at each locus, association tests included only the typed subset. This cohort had only TCR beta chains sequenced, and the lack of alpha or paired-chain data limited which features could be detected. The classifier was reported to diagnose cytomegalovirus status with high specificity and sensitivity in both the original and validation cohorts. Immune exposure information for the cohort was limited to CMV serostatus. A later genetic analysis associated a missense DCLRE1C variant with V-gene and J-gene trimming of TCR beta chains, and an independent cohort replicated the association. A cluster of highly shared sequence variants was judged likely to represent a technical artifact of the sequencing pipeline. A further reported finding was that TCR beta sequences accurately predicted the HLA-A and HLA-B alleles for most subjects in the first cohort. According to the authors, the approach could potentially be generalized to other disease states and immunological phenotypes. Sequencing depth was assumed to be roughly uniform across donors in the presence/absence analyses, though that assumption may not hold. Because counts were too low, around 18 rarely observed V segments, including chromosome 9 orphons, were left out of the earlier analysis of some 640 of the donors. At a false discovery rate of 0.05, a later analysis linked roughly 17,000 TCR beta sequences to specific HLA alleles. In a later analysis, several top co-occurrence clusters were reported to appear linked to parvovirus B19, influenza, CMV and Epstein-Barr virus. In a later analysis, HLA-associated TCR beta chains were found to be more clonally expanded and to have lower generation probabilities than equally common non-associated chains. When HLA alleles, especially DR and DQ, strongly co-occurred, attributing TCR associations to individual alleles was difficult. According to a later analysis, TCR association rates differed among HLA loci, with DRB1 alleles showing the most associated TCRs and HLA-C alleles showing the fewest. Linkage disequilibrium might explain the correlated functional status among segregating V segments, but an unknown experimental factor could not be excluded. A few of the identified cytomegalovirus-associated TCR beta chains were confirmed in vitro to be specific for cytomegalovirus antigens.

The cohort was made up of approximately 670 healthy bone marrow donors. Cohort members were all nominally healthy when sampled, although unrecorded immune exposures were likely present. The donor was CMV seronegative and belonged to the group of under 400 seronegative cohort members. A peripheral blood sample was collected from each donor, and TCR beta sequencing was performed on peripheral blood mononuclear cells. Genomic DNA extraction from the blood cell samples was performed with the Qiagen DNeasy Blood Extraction Kit. The library was prepared using the immunoSEQ multiplex PCR assay. A mixture of 60 forward primers for TCR Vbeta segments and 13 reverse primers for TCR Jbeta segments was used in the multiplex PCR. A multiplex PCR assay on genomic DNA amplified the CDR3 region of rearranged TCR beta genes. The Illumina HiSeq System was used to sequence the amplified TCR beta libraries as 87-base-pair reads. For the original study's pipeline: A later analysis tallied roughly 80 million unique TCR beta chains across the 640 or so repertoires, and some 10 million of those chains were shared by two or more donors. To remove PCR and sequencing errors, raw reads were error-corrected and collapsed into unique sequences using a nearest-neighbor algorithm that merged closely related sequences. To assign V, D and J gene segments, CDR3 sequences were aligned to IMGT reference sequences. For a sequence to be retained, a match of at least six nucleotides was required to both a V gene segment and a J gene segment. Rearrangements were classified as productive when the CDR3 lacked stop codons and remained in frame with V and J, and all other rearrangements were classified as non-productive. Following IMGT convention, CDR3 was defined as the stretch from the second conserved V-encoded cysteine up to the conserved J-encoded phenylalanine. Sequences without an unambiguous match to a single V gene segment were excluded from the earlier analysis of a few hundred of the donors. An earlier analysis of roughly 590 of the donors called V segments functional above 56.7% productive rearrangements and segregating when the between-donor standard deviation exceeded 5%. A statistical classification framework was built for diagnosing cytomegalovirus status from the catalog of TCR beta chain sequences. In a later analysis, V and J genes were assigned by comparing TCR nucleotide sequences against IMGT/GENE-DB human TR gene sequences. In a later analysis, CDR3 sequences and most-parsimonious VDJ recombination scenarios were assigned using the TCRdist pipeline. In a later analysis, each TCR beta chain was defined by its CDR3 amino acid sequence together with its V-gene family, and reads without a unique V-gene family were excluded. As a way to deal with suspected cross-contamination and a sequencing artifact, a later analysis dropped approximately 570 nucleotide sequences that were highly shared and had low generation probability. A later analysis calculated a clonal expansion index for each public chain from normalized within-repertoire ranks of inferred template counts. A later analysis computed generation probabilities with a VDJ recombination model fitted to out-of-frame rearrangements, and checked the results against IGoR. In a later analysis, hypergeometric tests were used to score TCR-TCR, TCR-HLA and TCR-CMV co-occurrence, with a repertoire-size bias correction applied to TCR pairs. A later analysis estimated false discovery rates by permuting HLA or CMV assignments 20 times. A later analysis grouped co-occurring TCRs with DBSCAN, adding TCRdist sequence similarity when clustering within HLA-allele-positive subsets. For co-occurrence clustering, repertoires with fewer than 30,000 or more than 120,000 public chains were excluded, along with roughly 5 repertoires with anomalous nucleotide sharing. In its TCRdb copy, this immuneACCESS table keeps in-frame sequences only and misses some clones. Where compared with another copy, unresolved V genes explain less than half of these, and the others have no known cause. V and J calls plus clone size are reproduced from that table; the DNA served to infer D and trimming. The sample table holds around 150,000 clones, of which around 79% were seen once. The ten largest clones capture approximately 2.3% of the sample.

To note about this clone: Its antigen remains undetermined. Nothing much larger sits one base from this clone, and base qualities are not available. Other DNA sequences in the same sample also yield this CDR3.

The sequencing sample was made of PBMCs. Recombination linked TRBV5-1 to TRBJ2-1; TRBD1 lines up with 8 middle nucleotides. This TCR derives from a man in his forties or fifties in good health and CMV-seronegative. The bases read TGCGCCAGCAGCTTGGGACAGGGGCTATACAATGAGCAGTTCTTC. It encodes CASSLGQGLYNEQFF.